The 22 T cell receptor beta chains below all came from one sample that was sequenced in a study of blood T cell repertoires in COVID-19. The data were produced by immunoSEQ multiplex PCR, yet TCRdb's version contains in-frame clones alone and is incomplete. The table shows 150,000 or so clones, with about 81% occurring only once. The sample comprised peripheral blood. These TCRs come from a man in his fifties or sixties with active or convalescent COVID-19.

V usage is TRBV7-2 and J usage is TRBJ2-7; weak D call: TRBD2 (5 bases). Trimming left V 1 base short and J 5 bases short, with 12 bases between. From germline, CDR1 is SGHTA and CDR2 FQGNSA. The CDR3 length is 14 residues. The CDR3 reads CASSLGTQTNEQYF. In nucleotides, the CDR3 is TGTGCCAGCAGCTTAGGAACGCAGACTAACGAGCAGTACTTC.

The chain couples TRBV6-5 to TRBJ2-5, with a weak D call TRBD1 (6 bases). This CDR3 has 14 amino acids. Germline V CDR1 and CDR2: MNHEY, SVGAGI. The V end lost 5 bases, the J end lost 5 bases, and 15 bases lay between the germline ends. CDR3 DNA: TGTGCCAGCAGTCAGGGGCTTGTGGCGGAGACCCAGTACTTC. Translating gives CASSQGLVAETQYF.

This rearrangement joins TRBV9 to TRBJ2-6; TRBD1 aligns across 8 bases. Trimming at V came to 3 bases and at J to 4 bases, leaving 9 bases not matched to a gene. CDR1 and CDR2 from the germline V gene are SGDLS and YYNGEE. The CDR3 has 17 residues. In nucleotides, the CDR3 is TGTGCCAGCAGCGAGAATACAGGGGGATCAGGGGCCAACGTCCTGACTTTC. Encoded protein: CASSENTGGSGANVLTF.

This clone was counted only a few times. V is TRBV19 and J is TRBJ2-1, with D maybe TRBD2 (6 bases). Germline V gene data show CDR1 as LNHDA and CDR2 as SQIVND (reference sequence). The CDR3 contains 14 residues. V lost 8 bases and J 0 bases, leaving 11 bases between the germline ends. The CDR3 protein is CASQRVGSYNEQFF. The CDR3 DNA is TGTGCCAGTCAGCGGGTCGGCTCCTACAATGAGCAGTTCTTC. Together with reference TRBV19 and TRBJ2-1, the CDR3 gives the full variable domain: DGGITQSPKYLFRKEGQNVTLSCEQNLNHDAMYWYRQDPGQGLRLIYYSQIVNDFQKGDIAEGYSVSREKKESFPLTVTSAQKNPTAFYLCASQRVGSYNEQFFGPGTRLTVL.

J is TRBJ2-7 and V is TRBV28, with D tentatively TRBD1 (8 bases). Germline CDR1 and CDR2: MDHEN and SYDVKM. V was shortened by 9 bases and J by 2 bases, with 17 bases between the two germline ends. This CDR3 contains 14 residues. CDR3 sequence (DNA): TGTGCCAGGGTACAGCGGGACAGGACCTACGAGCAGTACTTC. Encoded protein: CARVQRDRTYEQYF.

V gene TRBV9 combines with J gene TRBJ2-5; D is perhaps TRBD1 (6 bases). Germline values: CDR1 SGDLS, CDR2 YYNGEE. The ends were cut back, 0 bases at V and 2 bases at J, with 14 bases in the middle. The CDR3 extends over 16 amino acids. The CDR3 spells CASSVALGQGQETQYF. The CDR3 DNA reads as TGTGCCAGCAGCGTAGCTTTGGGGCAGGGGCAAGAGACCCAGTACTTC.

The chain carries TRBV11-2 and TRBJ2-5, with a weak D call TRBD2 (6 bases). CDR3 length equals 16 residues. Trimming shortened V by 1 base and J by 4 bases, and 16 bases separated the two germline ends. Looked up from germline, CDR1 is SGHAT and CDR2 is FQNNGV. The CDR3 DNA is TGTGCCAGCAGCTTAGGGAACGGGGGAATAGGAGAGACCCAGTACTTC. Residues: CASSLGNGGIGETQYF.

This clone was seen a handful of times. V gene TRBV7-9 combines with J gene TRBJ1-1, with D possibly matching TRBD1 (6 bases). The germline gives CDR1 SEHNR, CDR2 FQNEAQ (reference sequence). Trimming pared 4 bases from V and 2 bases from J, leaving 11 bases between. The CDR3 consists of 14 residues. The CDR3 here is CASSSGHTNTEAFF. The CDR3 region has the DNA TGTGCCAGCAGCTCGGGACATACCAACACTGAAGCTTTCTTT.

The rearrangement links TRBV5-1 to TRBJ1-1; no clear D gene. Looked up from germline, CDR1 is SGHRS and CDR2 is YFSETQ. The CDR3 consists of 15 residues. With 0 bases removed from V and 0 bases from J, the gap between germline ends came to 9 bases. CDR3 amino acids: CASSLASGVNTEAFF. CDR3 in DNA: TGCGCCAGCAGCTTGGCCAGCGGAGTGAACACTGAAGCTTTCTTT.

This sequence joins TRBV5-6 and TRBJ2-7; the D gene is possibly TRBD1 (5 bases). The CDR3 runs to 12 residues. V lost 7 bases and J 6 bases, leaving 14 bases between the germline ends. Germline lookup yields CDR1 SGHDT and CDR2 YYEEEE. The CDR3 here is CASGQGRREQYF. The CDR3 DNA reads TGTGCCAGCGGGCAGGGAAGGCGCGAGCAGTACTTC.

This clone appeared a few times. The chain carries TRBV11-2 and TRBJ2-3, with TRBD2 matching over 10 bases. Germline values: CDR1 SGHAT, CDR2 FQNNGV. The CDR3 runs 16 residues. J gave up 4 bases and V 4 bases, and 8 bases lay outside the gene matches. DNA of the CDR3: TGTGCCAGCAGCTATCCGAGCGGGGGGGCCGCAGATACGCAGTATTTT. Protein sequence: CASSYPSGGAADTQYF.

This chain connects TRBV25-1 to TRBJ2-6, with unresolved D. This CDR3 is 15 amino acids long. The V and J ends lost 3 bases and 1 base respectively, with 7 bases between them. CDR1 and CDR2 (germline): MGHDK, SYGVNS. The CDR3 loop is CASSDELSGANVLTF. The CDR3, as DNA: TGTGCCAGCAGTGACGAGCTATCTGGGGCCAACGTCCTGACTTTC.

To note about this clone: The sample holds other DNA sequences that translate to the same CDR3. The V gene is TRBV9, the J gene TRBJ1-4, with a tentative D call TRBD1 (5 bases). CDR3 length: 15 amino acids. V was trimmed by 0 bases and J by 4 bases, leaving 10 bases between them. Germline V gives CDR1 SGDLS, CDR2 YYNGEE. This chain's CDR3 is CASSVAQGINEKLFF. The DNA for the CDR3 is TGTGCCAGCAGCGTAGCTCAGGGAATTAATGAAAAACTGTTTTTT.

The chain joins TRBV2 to TRBJ1-5, with D perhaps TRBD1 (6 bases). V was clipped by 2 bases and J by 7 bases, with 12 bases between them. There are 14 residues in the CDR3. Germline V CDR1 and CDR2: SNHLY, FYNNEI. The chain's CDR3 is CASSETGGRQPQHF. The CDR3 region has the DNA TGTGCCAGCAGTGAAACGGGGGGCAGGCAGCCCCAGCATTTT. The full variable domain, rest sourced from reference TRBV2 and TRBJ1-5, is EPEVTQTPSHQVTQMGQEVILRCVPISNHLYFYWYRQILGQKVEFLVSFYNNEISEKSEIFDDQFSVERPDGSNFTLKIRSTKLEDSAMYFCASSETGGRQPQHFGDGTRLSIL.

V usage is TRBV7-9 and J usage is TRBJ2-5, with 12 nucleotides matching TRBD2. The ends lost 5 bases at V and 3 bases at J; junction bases unmatched: 7. The CDR3 has 16 amino acids. Germline V CDR1 and CDR2: SEHNR, FQNEAQ (reference sequence). The CDR3: CASSPRLAGAEETQYF. The DNA of the CDR3 is TGTGCCAGCAGCCCCCGACTAGCGGGAGCTGAAGAGACCCAGTACTTC.

J is TRBJ2-7 and V is TRBV2, with TRBD1 identical over 11 bases. V gave up 6 bases and J gave up 6 bases; unmatched junction bases: 7. CDR1 is SNHLY and CDR2 is FYNNEI in the germline V gene. This CDR3 contains 14 residues. CDR3 amino acids: CASSGQGAMPEQYF. The CDR3 DNA reads as TGTGCCAGCAGCGGACAGGGGGCGATGCCCGAGCAGTACTTC. Full variable domain (rest looked up from reference TRBV2 and TRBJ2-7): EPEVTQTPSHQVTQMGQEVILRCVPISNHLYFYWYRQILGQKVEFLVSFYNNEISEKSEIFDDQFSVERPDGSNFTLKIRSTKLEDSAMYFCASSGQGAMPEQYFGPGTRLTVT.

The chain couples TRBV2 to TRBJ1-5; 7 bases are shared with TRBD1. The CDR3 is made up of 15 amino acids. J was trimmed by 4 bases and V by 6 bases; bases with no gene match: 9. The germline V gene has CDR1 SNHLY and CDR2 FYNNEI. The CDR3 loop reads CASRALTGRNQPQHF. CDR3 sequence (DNA): TGTGCCAGCAGGGCCCTGACAGGGAGGAATCAGCCCCAGCATTTT.

The chain links TRBV5-6 to TRBJ1-1; D is possibly TRBD1 (5 bases). V was shortened by 1 base and J by 10 bases, with 14 bases between the two germline ends. Germline CDR1 is SGHDT and CDR2 is YYEEEE. The CDR3 extends over 13 amino acids. The CDR3 spells CASSLYMAGGAFF. CDR3 bases: TGTGCCAGCAGCTTGTATATGGCGGGGGGAGCTTTCTTT.

Concerning this clone: In the same sample, other DNA sequences code for this CDR3. The gene calls are TRBV11-2 and TRBJ2-3; D might be TRBD2 (6 bases). Germline lookup yields CDR1 SGHAT and CDR2 FQNNGV. CDR3 size: 14 residues. With 2 bases removed from V and 2 bases from J, the gap between germline ends came to 8 bases. The CDR3 loop reads CASSLLASTDTQYF. For the CDR3, the DNA is TGTGCCAGCAGCTTACTAGCGTCCACAGATACGCAGTATTTT.

The rearrangement uses TRBV11-2 and TRBJ2-2; 9 bases map to TRBD2. V gave up 2 bases and J gave up 8 bases; unmatched junction bases: 3. The CDR3 has 14 amino acids. Germline CDR1 is SGHAT and CDR2 is FQNNGV. The CDR3 nucleotides are TGTGCCAGCAGCTTAAATCTAGCGGGAGGGGAGCTGTTTTTT. Its translation: CASSLNLAGGELFF.

The rearrangement joins TRBV3-1 (or the pseudogene TRBV3-2) to TRBJ2-1, with 7 bases aligning to TRBD2. The CDR3 totals 13 residues. Germline-derived CDR1 and CDR2 are LGHDT and YNNKEL (reference sequence). V lost 10 bases to trimming and J lost 5 bases; unmatched junction nucleotides: 8. In DNA form, the CDR3 reads TGTGCCACTCAGGGCCTAGCGGACAATGAGCAGTTCTTC. Translation gives CATQGLADNEQFF.

The genes are TRBV7-2 and TRBJ2-5; TRBD2 agrees at 10 bases. J was trimmed by 7 bases and V by 1 base; bases with no gene match: 6. The CDR3 spans 15 residues. Germline CDR1 SGHTA, CDR2 FQGNSA. CDR3 sequence: CASSLGLAGVGTQYF. DNA of the CDR3: TGTGCCAGCAGCTTAGGCCTAGCGGGAGTGGGGACCCAGTACTTC.